This T cell receptor beta chain was sequenced in a study of T cells in Graves' hyperthyroidism and ophthalmopathy. Germline-derived CDR1 and CDR2 are SGHTA and FQGNSA. This CDR3 contains 13 residues. The V and J ends lost 3 bases and 8 bases, in that order; junction bases with no gene match: 5. Regions amplified from RNA transcripts were the TCR beta CDR3 regions. Researchers ran a first-round RT-PCR on the TCR CDR3 using the HTBI primer set. TCRdb analysed the multiplex PCR reads with MiXCR anew, one entry per CDR3 protein. The sample holds around 200,000 distinct CDR3 sequences, about a sixth seen once. Clinical symptoms, serum thyroxine and TRAb, thyroid ultrasound and orbital computed tomography were used for the diagnoses. This clonotype was counted many times.

The TCR originated in a woman aged 50 to 65 with Graves' hyperthyroidism. The V call is TRBV7-2, the J call TRBJ1-2; TRBD1 agrees at 8 bases. Specimen: blood. CDR3 sequence (DNA): TGTGCCAGCAGCTTCCAGGGGGCCCGCGGCTACACCTTC. Protein product: CASSFQGARGYTF.